This TCR beta chain was captured in a study of CD8+CD57+ T cells in acquired aplastic anemia. Study conclusions and caveats: Patients and controls turned out to have roughly 30 CD8+ CDR3 sequences in common. Levels of CD8+ Simpson's diversity were not significantly distinct in patients versus controls.

As concerns this clonotype: The target antigen is unknown.

The template used for profiling TCR beta VDJ and CDR3 was genomic DNA. TCRdb re-called the reads with MiXCR, one entry per CDR3 protein. The sample consists of under 200,000 distinct CDR3 sequences, under 70% of them appearing once. CDR1 KGHDR and CDR2 SFDVKD come from the germline V gene. CDR3 length: 16 residues. With 2 bases removed from V and 4 bases from J, the gap between germline ends came to 14 bases. This receptor was identified in a human donor with severe aplastic anemia or a healthy control (not recorded which). This chain joins TRBV24-1 and TRBJ2-1, with a tentative D call TRBD2 (5 bases). The specimen was sorted CD4+, CD8+, or CD8+CD57+ T cells (not recorded which) from PBMCs. The CDR3 DNA reads as TGTGCCACCAGTGATTGGAGGAATTTGGGGTACAATGAGCAGTTCTTC. Its protein is CATSDWRNLGYNEQFF.